This T cell receptor (beta chain) was found in a study of cytomegalovirus exposure and HLA in healthy donors (dated 2017 in TCRdb). Regarding the complete study: An earlier analysis of 587 of the donors reported about 260 Gb of sequence data and 100 million to 120 million unique TCR beta sequences obtained from 180 million or so T cells. An early release that covered about 600 HLA-typed donors contained approximately 320 gigabases of sequencing data and 85 million to 100 million unique TCR sequences. Among the approximately 400 genotyped donors, approximately 76% belonged to the genetic ancestry cluster associated with self-reported Caucasian donors. The study was designed to test whether signatures of past pathogen exposure could be identified by cataloging public T cell receptors. The study used immunosequencing to profile the T cell repertoires of some 600 subjects and linked those repertoires to cytomegalovirus serostatus. Along with the roughly 710-subject first cohort, a separate validation cohort of over a hundred different subjects was used. The study combined high-throughput TCR immunosequencing, statistical association of individual TCRs with disease status, and machine learning to predict cytomegalovirus infection status. A later analysis re-examined previously published TCR beta repertoires from about 670 donors and added high-resolution HLA genotyping to investigate patterns of TCR occurrence. In the later analysis, no new phenotypic data were used to find candidate immune exposures; instead, reliance was placed on TCR beta sequences and their occurrence across donors. An earlier analysis of 587 of the donors used high-throughput TCR beta sequencing to judge whether each TCR beta V gene segment behaved as functional or pseudogenic. Donor age, sex, ethnicity and CMV serostatus were compiled together with the repertoire data. In a later genetic analysis, genome-wide SNP genotypes for about three fifths of the 666 donors were used, and that subset was treated as a discovery cohort. Every repertoire in the discovery cohort had been generated on one and the same sequencing platform. HLA typing covered class I and class II loci at four-digit resolution. The number of typed donors differed by locus: about 620-640 for A, B, C, DRB1 and DQB1; about 520 for DQA1; approximately 610 for DPA1; and roughly 450 for DPB1. A handful of DR-DQ haplotypes were handled as single units for association and clustering because linkage in the cohort was strong. On average, around 200,000 unique TCR beta nucleotide sequences were sequenced per donor among 398 genotyped donors of the cohort, with 15% to 20% of those sequences being non-productive. The paper as a whole reports these results and caveats: Most TCR sequences were observed very rarely across donors, whereas some public TCRs were present in many individuals. Compared with equally common non-associated chains, HLA-associated TCR beta chains in a later analysis were more clonally expanded and had lower generation probabilities. A cluster of highly shared sequence variants was judged likely to be a technical artifact of the sequencing pipeline. A further reported finding was that TCR beta sequences accurately predicted the HLA-A and HLA-B alleles for most subjects in the first cohort. Some IMGT-functional V segments, including TRBV6-2 and TRBV6-3, could not be told apart with the 87-base-pair reads, so those segments were excluded. The earlier analysis of fewer than 750 of the donors excluded roughly 17 rarely observed V segments, including chromosome 9 orphons, because counts were too low. In a later genetic analysis, a missense DCLRE1C variant was associated with V-gene and J-gene trimming of TCR beta chains, and the association was replicated in an independent cohort. Specific HLA alleles were associated with 15,000 to 20,000 TCR beta sequences at a false discovery rate of 0.05 in a later analysis. The authors suggested that the approach could potentially be generalized to other disease states and immunological phenotypes. Compared with the roughly 700-donor mean, donors in an Asian-associated ancestry cluster had fewer N-insertions in productive TCRs, according to a later genetic analysis. The only immune exposure information available for the cohort was CMV serostatus. Because HLA typing was missing for some donors at each locus, association tests included only the typed subset. In this cohort, only TCR beta chains were sequenced, and detectable features were limited by the absence of alpha or paired-chain data. Linkage disequilibrium might explain the correlated functional status among segregating V segments, but an unknown experimental factor could not be excluded. When HLA alleles, especially DR and DQ, strongly co-occurred, attributing TCR associations to individual alleles was difficult. In vitro tests confirmed that a few of the cytomegalovirus-associated TCR beta chains recognize cytomegalovirus antigens. The study gave a list of about 170 TCR beta chains associated with cytomegalovirus. The classifier was reported to diagnose cytomegalovirus status with high specificity and sensitivity in both the original and validation cohorts. Presence/absence analyses assumed roughly uniform sequencing depth across donors, an assumption that may not hold. According to a later analysis, parvovirus B19, influenza, CMV and Epstein-Barr virus appeared linked to several top co-occurrence clusters. According to a later analysis, most CMV-associated TCR beta chains appeared to be HLA-restricted, and the HLA associations seemed to be driven largely by CMV exposure. A later analysis found that TCR association rates varied across HLA loci, with DRB1 alleles showing the most associated TCRs and HLA-C alleles the fewest. In an earlier analysis of around 500 of the donors, most TCR beta V segments appeared in productive rearrangements about 87% or about 30% of the time, broadly matching IMGT annotations.

The protocol used for the library was the immunoSEQ multiplex PCR assay. The multiplex PCR relied on a mix of 60 forward primers for TCR Vbeta segments and 13 reverse primers for TCR Jbeta segments. The CDR3 region of rearranged TCR beta genes was amplified from genomic DNA with a multiplex PCR assay. Amplified TCR beta libraries were sequenced as 87-base-pair reads on the Illumina HiSeq System. Turning to the authors' computational methods: In a later analysis, 77 million or so unique TCR beta chains were counted across the approximately 640 repertoires, and roughly 11 million of these chains were shared by at least two donors. A nearest-neighbor algorithm error-corrected the raw reads and collapsed the reads into unique sequences, merging closely related sequences to remove PCR and sequencing errors. To assign V, D and J gene segments, CDR3 sequences were aligned to IMGT reference sequences. Each retained sequence needed at least a six-nucleotide match to both a V gene segment and a J gene segment. Rearrangements were classified as productive when the CDR3 lacked stop codons and remained in frame with V and J, and all other rearrangements were classified as non-productive. Following IMGT convention, CDR3 was defined as the stretch from the second conserved V-encoded cysteine to the conserved J-encoded phenylalanine. The earlier analysis of 500 to 600 of the donors excluded sequences that lacked an unambiguous match to a single V gene segment. In an earlier analysis of around 600 of the donors, V segments were called functional above 56.7% productive rearrangements and were called segregating when the between-donor standard deviation exceeded 5%. A statistical classification framework was developed to diagnose cytomegalovirus status using the catalog of TCR beta chain sequences. In a later analysis, TCR nucleotide sequences were compared against IMGT/GENE-DB human TR gene sequences so that V and J genes could be assigned. Using the TCRdist pipeline, a later analysis assigned CDR3 sequences along with most-parsimonious VDJ recombination scenarios. In a later analysis, every TCR beta chain was defined by the combination of its CDR3 amino acid sequence and its V-gene family, and reads without a unique V-gene family were dropped. To address suspected cross-contamination and a sequencing artifact, a later analysis removed approximately 590 highly shared, low-generation-probability nucleotide sequences. For each public chain, a later analysis derived a clonal expansion index from normalized ranks of inferred template counts within each repertoire. A later analysis computed generation probabilities with a VDJ recombination model fitted to out-of-frame rearrangements, and checked the results against IGoR. In a later analysis, hypergeometric tests were used to score TCR-TCR, TCR-HLA and TCR-CMV co-occurrence, with a repertoire-size bias correction applied to TCR pairs. In a later analysis, false discovery rates were estimated by permuting HLA or CMV assignments 20 times. In a later analysis, co-occurring TCRs were grouped using DBSCAN, with TCRdist sequence similarity added in when clustering inside HLA-allele-positive subsets. Co-occurrence clustering excluded repertoires with fewer than 30,000 or more than 120,000 public chains, plus five with anomalous nucleotide sharing. TCRdb obtained this table from immuneACCESS and retained in-frame rearrangements with V and J assigned. These tables miss some clones; where compared with another copy, unresolved V genes account for less than half of the shortfall, and the remainder is unexplained. Clone size and V and J calls were adopted from that table, with D and trimming inferred from the DNA. For this sample the table gives around 170,000 clones, of which around 80% were detected only once. Around 7% of the sample rests with the top ten.

The cohort comprised around 700 healthy bone marrow donors. At the time of sampling, all cohort members were nominally healthy, though unrecorded immune exposures were likely present. The donor tested CMV seropositive and was one of the 289 seropositive cohort members. Every donor gave a peripheral blood sample, and the peripheral blood mononuclear cells from that sample were used for TCR beta sequencing. Genomic DNA was extracted from the blood cell samples with the Qiagen DNeasy Blood Extraction Kit. V and J are truncated by 0 bases and 6 bases respectively, leaving an intervening sequence of 12 bases. CDR1 and CDR2 (SGHTA, FQGNSA) derive from the germline V gene. CDR3 length: 15 amino acids, cysteine to phenylalanine. Only CDR3 DNA remains: 45 bases, in frame from the first base. This clone was seen a single time. Its antigen remains unidentified. Base qualities are not recorded, but no much larger clone differs from it by a single base.

The clonotype originates from a middle-aged woman in good health and CMV-seropositive. The sample consisted of PBMCs. This sequence uses TRBV7-2 and TRBJ1-5; matching of 6 bases hints at TRBD1 as the D gene. The encoded CDR3 is CASSLASGGIQPQHF. The DNA reads as follows: TGTGCCAGCAGCTTAGCTTCTGGGGGCATTCAGCCCCAGCATTTT.